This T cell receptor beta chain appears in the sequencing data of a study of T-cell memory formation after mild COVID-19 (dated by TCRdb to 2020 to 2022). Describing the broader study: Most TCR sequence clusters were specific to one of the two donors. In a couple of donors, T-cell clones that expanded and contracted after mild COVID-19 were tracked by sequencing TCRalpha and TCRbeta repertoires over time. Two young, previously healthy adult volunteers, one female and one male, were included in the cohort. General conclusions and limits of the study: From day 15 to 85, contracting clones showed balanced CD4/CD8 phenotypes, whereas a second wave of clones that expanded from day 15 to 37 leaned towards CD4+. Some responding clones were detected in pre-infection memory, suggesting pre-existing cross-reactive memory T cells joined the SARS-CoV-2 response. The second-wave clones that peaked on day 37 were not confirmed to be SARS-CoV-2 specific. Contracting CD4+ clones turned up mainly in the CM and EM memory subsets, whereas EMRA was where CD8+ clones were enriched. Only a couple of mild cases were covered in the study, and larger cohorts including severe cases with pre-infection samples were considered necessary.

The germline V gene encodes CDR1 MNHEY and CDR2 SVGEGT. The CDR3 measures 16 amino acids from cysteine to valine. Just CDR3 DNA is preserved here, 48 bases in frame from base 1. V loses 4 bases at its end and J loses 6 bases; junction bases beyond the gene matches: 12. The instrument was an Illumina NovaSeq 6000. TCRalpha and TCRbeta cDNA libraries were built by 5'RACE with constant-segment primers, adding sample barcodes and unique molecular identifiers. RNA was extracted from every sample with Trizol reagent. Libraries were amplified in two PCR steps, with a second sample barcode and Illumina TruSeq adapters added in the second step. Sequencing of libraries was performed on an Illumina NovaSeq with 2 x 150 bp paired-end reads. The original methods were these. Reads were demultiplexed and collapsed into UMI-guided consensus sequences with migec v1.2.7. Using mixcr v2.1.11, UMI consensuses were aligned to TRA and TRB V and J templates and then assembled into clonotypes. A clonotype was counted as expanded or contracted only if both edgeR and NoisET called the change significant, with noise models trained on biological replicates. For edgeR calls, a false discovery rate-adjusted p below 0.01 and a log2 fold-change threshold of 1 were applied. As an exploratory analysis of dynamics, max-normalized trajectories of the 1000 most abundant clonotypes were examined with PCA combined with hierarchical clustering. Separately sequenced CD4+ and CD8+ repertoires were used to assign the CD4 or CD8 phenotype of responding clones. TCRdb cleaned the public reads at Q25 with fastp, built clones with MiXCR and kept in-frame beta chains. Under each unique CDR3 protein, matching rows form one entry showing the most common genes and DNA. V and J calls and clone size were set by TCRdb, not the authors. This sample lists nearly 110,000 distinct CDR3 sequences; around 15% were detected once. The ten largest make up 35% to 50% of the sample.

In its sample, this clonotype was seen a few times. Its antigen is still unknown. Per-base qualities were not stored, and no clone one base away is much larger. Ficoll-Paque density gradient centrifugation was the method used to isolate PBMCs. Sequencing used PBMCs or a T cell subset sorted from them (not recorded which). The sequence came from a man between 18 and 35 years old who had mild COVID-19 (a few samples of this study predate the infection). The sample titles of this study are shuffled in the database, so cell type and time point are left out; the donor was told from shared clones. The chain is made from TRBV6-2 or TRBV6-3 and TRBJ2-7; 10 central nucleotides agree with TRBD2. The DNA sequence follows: TGTGCCAGCAGTTTCTCTCAGCGGGGGGGCCAGAGCGAGCAGTACGTC. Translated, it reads CASSFSQRGGQSEQYV.